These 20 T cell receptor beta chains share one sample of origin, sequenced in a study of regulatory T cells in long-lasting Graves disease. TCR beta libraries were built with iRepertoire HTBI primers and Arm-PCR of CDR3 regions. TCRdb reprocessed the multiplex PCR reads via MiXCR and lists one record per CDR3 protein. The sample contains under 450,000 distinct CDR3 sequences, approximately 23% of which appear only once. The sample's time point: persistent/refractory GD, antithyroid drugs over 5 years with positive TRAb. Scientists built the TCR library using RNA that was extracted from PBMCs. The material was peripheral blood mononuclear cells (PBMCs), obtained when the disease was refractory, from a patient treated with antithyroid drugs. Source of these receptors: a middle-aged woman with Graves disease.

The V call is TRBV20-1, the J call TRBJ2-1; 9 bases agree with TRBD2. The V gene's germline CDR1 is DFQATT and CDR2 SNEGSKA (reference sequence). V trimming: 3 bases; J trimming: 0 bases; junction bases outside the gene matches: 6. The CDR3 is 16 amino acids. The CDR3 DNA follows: TGCAGTGCTAGGGTTCCTAGCGGGATCTCCTACAATGAGCAGTTCTTC. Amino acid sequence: CSARVPSGISYNEQFF.

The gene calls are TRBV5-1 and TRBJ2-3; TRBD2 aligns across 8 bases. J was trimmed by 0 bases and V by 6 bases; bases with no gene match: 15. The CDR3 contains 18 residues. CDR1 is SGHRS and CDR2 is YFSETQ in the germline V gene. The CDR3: CASNSVGGSSGSTDTQYF. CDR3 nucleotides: TGCGCCAGCAACTCGGTCGGTGGGTCTAGCGGGAGCACAGATACGCAGTATTTT.

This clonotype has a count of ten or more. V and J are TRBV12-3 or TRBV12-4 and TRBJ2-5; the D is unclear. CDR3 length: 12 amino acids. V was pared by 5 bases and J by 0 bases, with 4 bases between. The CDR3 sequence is CASSADQETQYF. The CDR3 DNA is TGTGCCAGCAGTGCGGACCAAGAGACCCAGTACTTC.

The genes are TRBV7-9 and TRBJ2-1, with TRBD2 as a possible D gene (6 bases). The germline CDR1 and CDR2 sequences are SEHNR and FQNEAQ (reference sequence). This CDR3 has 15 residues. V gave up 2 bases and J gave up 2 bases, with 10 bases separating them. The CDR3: CASSLRDSAYNEQFF. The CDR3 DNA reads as TGTGCCAGCAGCTTAAGGGACTCGGCCTACAATGAGCAGTTCTTC.

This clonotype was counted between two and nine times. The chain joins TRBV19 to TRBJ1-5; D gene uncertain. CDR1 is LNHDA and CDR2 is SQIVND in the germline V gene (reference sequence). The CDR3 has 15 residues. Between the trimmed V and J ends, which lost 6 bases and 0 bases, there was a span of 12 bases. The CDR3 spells CASSLTHDSNQPQHF. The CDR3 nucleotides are TGTGCCAGTAGCCTGACACACGATAGCAATCAGCCCCAGCATTTT.

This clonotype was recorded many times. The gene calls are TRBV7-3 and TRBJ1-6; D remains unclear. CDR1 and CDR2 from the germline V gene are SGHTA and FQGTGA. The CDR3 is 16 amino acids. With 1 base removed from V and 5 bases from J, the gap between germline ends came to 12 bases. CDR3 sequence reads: CASSLKGRLDNSPLHF. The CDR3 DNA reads TGTGCCAGCAGCTTAAAGGGCAGACTGGATAATTCACCCCTCCACTTT. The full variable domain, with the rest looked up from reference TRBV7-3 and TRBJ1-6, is GAGVSQTPSNKVTEKGKYVELRCDPISGHTALYWYRQSLGQGPEFLIYFQGTGAADDSGLPNDRFFAVRPEGSVSTLKIQRTERGDSAVYLCASSLKGRLDNSPLHFGNGTRLTVT.

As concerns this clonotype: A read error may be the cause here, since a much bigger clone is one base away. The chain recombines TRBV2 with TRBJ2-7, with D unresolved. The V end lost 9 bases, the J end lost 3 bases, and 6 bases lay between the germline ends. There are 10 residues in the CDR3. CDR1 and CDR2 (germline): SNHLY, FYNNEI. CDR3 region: CASEDYEQYF. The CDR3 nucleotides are TGTGCCAGTGAGGACTACGAGCAGTACTTC.

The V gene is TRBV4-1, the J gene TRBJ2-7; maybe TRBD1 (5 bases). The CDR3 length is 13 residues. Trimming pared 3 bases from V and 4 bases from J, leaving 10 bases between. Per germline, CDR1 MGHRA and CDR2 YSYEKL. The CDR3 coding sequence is TGCGCCAGCAGCCATGCCCAGGGTTACGAGCAGTACTTC. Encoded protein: CASSHAQGYEQYF.

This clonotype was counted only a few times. This CDR3 is CASSIGRDGTYEQYF. CDR3 bases: TGTGCCAGTAGTATCGGGAGGGACGGGACCTACGAGCAGTACTTC. V is TRBV19 and J is TRBJ2-7; TRBD2 agrees at 8 bases. Unmatched junction bases numbered 6, after V lost 3 bases and J lost 2 bases. Per the germline V gene, CDR1 is LNHDA and CDR2 is SQIVND (reference sequence). The CDR3 is 15 amino acids.

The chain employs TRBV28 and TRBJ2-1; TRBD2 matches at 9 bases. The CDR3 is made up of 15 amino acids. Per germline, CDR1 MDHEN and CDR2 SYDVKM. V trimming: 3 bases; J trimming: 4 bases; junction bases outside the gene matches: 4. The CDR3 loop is CASSLSSGNYNEQFF. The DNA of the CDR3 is TGTGCCAGCAGTTTGTCTAGCGGGAATTACAATGAGCAGTTCTTC.

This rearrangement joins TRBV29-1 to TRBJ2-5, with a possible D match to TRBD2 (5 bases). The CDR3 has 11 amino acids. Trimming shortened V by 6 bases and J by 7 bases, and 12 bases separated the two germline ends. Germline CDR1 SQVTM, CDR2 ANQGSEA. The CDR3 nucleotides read TGCAGCGTATCGGGAACGGGGACCCAGTACTTC. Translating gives CSVSGTGTQYF.

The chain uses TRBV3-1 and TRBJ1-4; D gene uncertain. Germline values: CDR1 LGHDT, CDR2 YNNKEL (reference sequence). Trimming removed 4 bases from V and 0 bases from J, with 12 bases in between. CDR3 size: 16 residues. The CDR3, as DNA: TGTGCCAGCAGCCCAGGTTACGGCGCAACTAATGAAAAACTGTTTTTT. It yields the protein CASSPGYGATNEKLFF.

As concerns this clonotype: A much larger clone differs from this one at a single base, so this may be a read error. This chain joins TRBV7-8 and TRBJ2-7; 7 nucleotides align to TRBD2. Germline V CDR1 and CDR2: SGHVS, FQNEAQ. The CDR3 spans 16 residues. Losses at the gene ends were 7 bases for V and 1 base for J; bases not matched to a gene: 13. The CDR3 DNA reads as TGTGCCAGCAACCTTGGGAGGGCCTTGGGGTCCTACGAGCAGTACTTC. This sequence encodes CASNLGRALGSYEQYF.

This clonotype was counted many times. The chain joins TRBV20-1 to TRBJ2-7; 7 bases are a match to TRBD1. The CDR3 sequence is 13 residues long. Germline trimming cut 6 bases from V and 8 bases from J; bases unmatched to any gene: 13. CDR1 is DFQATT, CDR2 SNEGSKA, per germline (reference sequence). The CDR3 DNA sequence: TGCAGTGCGTACAGGGGACGACTCCTCAAGCAGTACTTC. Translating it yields CSAYRGRLLKQYF.

CDR3 sequence: CASSQDRGSGQYF. In nucleotides, the CDR3 is TGTGCCAGCAGCCAAGACAGGGGATCCGGGCAGTACTTC. This chain links TRBV14 with TRBJ2-7; maybe TRBD1 (6 bases). There are 13 residues in the CDR3. CDR1 and CDR2 (germline): SGHDN, FVKESK. V lost 0 bases and J lost 9, with 12 bases in between.

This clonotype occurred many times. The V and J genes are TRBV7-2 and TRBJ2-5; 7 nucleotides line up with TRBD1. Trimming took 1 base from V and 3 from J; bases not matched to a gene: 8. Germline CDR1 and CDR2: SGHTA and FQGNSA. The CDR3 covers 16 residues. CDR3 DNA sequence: TGTGCCAGCAGCTTAGGAGGGGGCGCGTTTGAAGAGACCCAGTACTTC. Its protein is CASSLGGGAFEETQYF.

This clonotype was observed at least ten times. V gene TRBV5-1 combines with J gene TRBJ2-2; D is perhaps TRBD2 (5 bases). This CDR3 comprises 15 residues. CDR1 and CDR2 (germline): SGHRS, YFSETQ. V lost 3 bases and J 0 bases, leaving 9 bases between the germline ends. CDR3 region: CASSYTGTNTGELFF. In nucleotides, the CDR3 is TGCGCCAGCAGCTATACGGGGACGAACACCGGGGAGCTGTTTTTT.

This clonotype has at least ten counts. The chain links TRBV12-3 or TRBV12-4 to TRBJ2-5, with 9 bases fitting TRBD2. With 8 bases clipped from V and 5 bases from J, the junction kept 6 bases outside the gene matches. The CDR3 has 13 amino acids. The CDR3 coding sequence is TGTGCCAGCGGGGGACTAGCAATGGAGACCCAGTACTTC. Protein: CASGGLAMETQYF.

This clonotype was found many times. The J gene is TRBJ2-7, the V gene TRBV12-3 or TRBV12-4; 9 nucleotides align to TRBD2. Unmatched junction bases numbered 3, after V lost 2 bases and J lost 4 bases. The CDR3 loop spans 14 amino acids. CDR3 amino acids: CASSLSGRIYEQYF. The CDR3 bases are TGTGCCAGCAGTTTAAGCGGGAGGATTTACGAGCAGTACTTC.

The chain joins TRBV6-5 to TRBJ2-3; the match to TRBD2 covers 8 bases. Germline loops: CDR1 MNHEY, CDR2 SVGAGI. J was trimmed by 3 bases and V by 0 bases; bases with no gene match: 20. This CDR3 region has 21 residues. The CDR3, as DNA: TGTGCCAGCAGTTACTCGCGAAGGGCTAGCGGGTCTAGTAGGGGTACAGATACGCAGTATTTT. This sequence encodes CASSYSRRASGSSRGTDTQYF.